Given below is one T cell receptor beta chain in context. CDR1 and CDR2 (germline): DFQATT, SNEGSKA (reference sequence). The V and J ends lost 3 bases and 1 base respectively, with 16 bases between them. The CDR3 contains 15 residues. TCRdb re-called the reads through MiXCR, storing one row per CDR3 protein. The data hold around 450,000 distinct CDR3 sequences, with roughly 12% observed a single time. This entry comes from a study of T cell repertoires in cytomegalovirus infection. This chain uses TRBV20-1 with TRBJ2-7; no clear D. The clonotype comes from a human donor in good health (CMV status not recorded). Some clones in this sample may be carry-over from other donors' samples. Sample: PBMCs. The CDR3 sequence: CSARIRPGRSYEQYF. CDR3 DNA sequence: TGCAGTGCTAGGATCCGGCCAGGACGATCCTACGAGCAGTACTTC.